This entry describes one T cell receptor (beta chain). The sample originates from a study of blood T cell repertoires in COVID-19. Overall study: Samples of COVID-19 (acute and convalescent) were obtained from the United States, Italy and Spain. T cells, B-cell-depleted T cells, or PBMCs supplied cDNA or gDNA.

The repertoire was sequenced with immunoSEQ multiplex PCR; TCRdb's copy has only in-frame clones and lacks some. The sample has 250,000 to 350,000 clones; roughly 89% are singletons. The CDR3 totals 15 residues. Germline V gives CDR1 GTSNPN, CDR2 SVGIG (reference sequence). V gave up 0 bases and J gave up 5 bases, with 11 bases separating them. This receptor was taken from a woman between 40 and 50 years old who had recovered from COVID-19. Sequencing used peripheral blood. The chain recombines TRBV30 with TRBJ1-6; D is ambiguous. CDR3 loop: CAWSVLGGHNSPLHF. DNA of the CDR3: TGTGCCTGGAGTGTACTGGGCGGGCATAATTCACCCCTCCACTTT.